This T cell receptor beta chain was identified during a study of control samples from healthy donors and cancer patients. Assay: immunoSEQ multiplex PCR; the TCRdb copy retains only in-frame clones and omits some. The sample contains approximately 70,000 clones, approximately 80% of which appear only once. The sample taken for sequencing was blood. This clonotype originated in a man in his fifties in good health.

The CDR3 here is CASHDSLNTEAFF. In DNA, the CDR3 is TGTGCCAGCCACGACAGCCTGAACACTGAAGCTTTCTTT. This chain links TRBV6-6 with TRBJ1-1, with TRBD1 as a possible D gene (5 bases). The germline V gene has CDR1 MNHNY and CDR2 SVGAGI (reference sequence). Trimming stripped 8 bases from V and 0 bases from J, with 10 bases between. The CDR3 runs to 13 residues.